This T cell receptor (beta chain) was captured by sequencing in a study of T cells after yellow fever vaccination. Study in general: Some fractions had low cell numbers, and these were prepared with SMART-Seq v4 Ultra Low Input.

This clonotype was recorded a few times. The V segment lost 3 bases and the J segment 12 bases; nucleotides outside the gene matches: 18. The CDR3 length is 18 residues. The TCR cDNA carried a universal primer site and UMIs from 5'RACE template switching. Each CDR3 protein is one row after TCRdb ran MiXCR on the 5' RACE reads. The table lists a few hundred thousand distinct CDR3 sequences, 6.2% of them singletons, with 14% to 15% in the top ten. The specimen was PBMCs, collected 5 days after the yellow fever booster vaccination. The rearrangement uses TRBV12-3 or TRBV12-4 and TRBJ2-1; 12 nucleotides agree with TRBD2. The sequence derives from a man between 25 and 39 years old who received the YFV17D yellow fever vaccine. The CDR3 bases are TGTGCCAGCAGTTTGGGCCGGACGGGACTAGCGGGCGGGGAGGGGCAGTTCTTC. Its protein product is CASSLGRTGLAGGEGQFF.